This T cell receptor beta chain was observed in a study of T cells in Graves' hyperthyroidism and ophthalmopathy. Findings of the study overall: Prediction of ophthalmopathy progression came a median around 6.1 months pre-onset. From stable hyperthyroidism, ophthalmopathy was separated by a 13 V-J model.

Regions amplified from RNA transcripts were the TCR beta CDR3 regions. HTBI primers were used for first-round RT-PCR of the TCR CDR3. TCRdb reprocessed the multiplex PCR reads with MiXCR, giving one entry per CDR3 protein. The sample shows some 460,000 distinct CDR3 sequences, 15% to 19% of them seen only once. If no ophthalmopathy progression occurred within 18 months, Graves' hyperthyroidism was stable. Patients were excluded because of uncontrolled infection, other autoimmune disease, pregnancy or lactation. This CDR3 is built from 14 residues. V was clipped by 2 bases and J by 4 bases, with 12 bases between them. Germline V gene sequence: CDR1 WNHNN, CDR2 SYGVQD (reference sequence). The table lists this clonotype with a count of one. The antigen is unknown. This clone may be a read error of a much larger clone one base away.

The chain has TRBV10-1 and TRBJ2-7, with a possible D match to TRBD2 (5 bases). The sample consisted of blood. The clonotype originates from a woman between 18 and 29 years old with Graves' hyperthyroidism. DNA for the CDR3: TGCGCCAGCAGTGAGAGTATCTTAGCGTACGAGCAGTACTTC. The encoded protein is CASSESILAYEQYF.